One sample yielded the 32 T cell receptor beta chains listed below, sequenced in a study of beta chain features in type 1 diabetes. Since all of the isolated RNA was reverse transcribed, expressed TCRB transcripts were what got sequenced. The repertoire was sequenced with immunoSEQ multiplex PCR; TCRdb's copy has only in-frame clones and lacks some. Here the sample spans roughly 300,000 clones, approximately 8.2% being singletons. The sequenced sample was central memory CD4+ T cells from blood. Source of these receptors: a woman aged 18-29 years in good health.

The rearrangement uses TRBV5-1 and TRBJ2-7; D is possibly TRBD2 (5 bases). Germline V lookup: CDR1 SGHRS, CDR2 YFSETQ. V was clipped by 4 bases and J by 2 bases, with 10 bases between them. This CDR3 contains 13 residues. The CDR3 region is CASSALEAYEQYF. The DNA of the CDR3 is TGCGCCAGCAGCGCCCTGGAGGCCTACGAGCAGTACTTC.

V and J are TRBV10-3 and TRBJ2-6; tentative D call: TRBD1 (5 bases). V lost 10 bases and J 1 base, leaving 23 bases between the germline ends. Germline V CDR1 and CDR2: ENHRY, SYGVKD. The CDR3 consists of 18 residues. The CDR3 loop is CASQLMRTKVSGANVLTF. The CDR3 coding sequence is TGTGCCAGCCAGTTAATGAGGACAAAAGTATCTGGGGCCAACGTCCTGACTTTC.

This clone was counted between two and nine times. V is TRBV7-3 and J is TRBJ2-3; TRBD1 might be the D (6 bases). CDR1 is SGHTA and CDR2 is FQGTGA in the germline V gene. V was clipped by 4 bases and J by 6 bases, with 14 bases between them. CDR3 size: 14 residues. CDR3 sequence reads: CASSSSLGADTQYF. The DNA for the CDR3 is TGTGCCAGCAGCTCTTCATTGGGGGCGGATACGCAGTATTTT.

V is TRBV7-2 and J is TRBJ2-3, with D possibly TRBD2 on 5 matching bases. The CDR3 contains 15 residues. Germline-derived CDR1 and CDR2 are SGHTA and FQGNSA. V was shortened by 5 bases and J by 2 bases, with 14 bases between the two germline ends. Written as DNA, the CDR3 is TGTGCCAGCAGCCCCGGAAGGACTTCCACAGATACGCAGTATTTT. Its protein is CASSPGRTSTDTQYF.

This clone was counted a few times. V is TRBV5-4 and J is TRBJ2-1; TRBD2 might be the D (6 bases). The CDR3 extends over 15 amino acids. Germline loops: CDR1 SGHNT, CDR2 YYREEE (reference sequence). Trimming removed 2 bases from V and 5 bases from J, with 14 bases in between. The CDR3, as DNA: TGTGCCAGCAGCTTCCCGGGACTGAGAGACAATGAGCAGTTCTTC. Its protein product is CASSFPGLRDNEQFF.

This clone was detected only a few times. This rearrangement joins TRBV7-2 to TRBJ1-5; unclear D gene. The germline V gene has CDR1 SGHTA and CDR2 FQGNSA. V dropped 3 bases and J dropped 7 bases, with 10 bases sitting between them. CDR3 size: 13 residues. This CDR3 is CASSFTSAQPQHF. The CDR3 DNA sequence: TGTGCCAGCAGCTTTACCTCCGCACAGCCCCAGCATTTT.

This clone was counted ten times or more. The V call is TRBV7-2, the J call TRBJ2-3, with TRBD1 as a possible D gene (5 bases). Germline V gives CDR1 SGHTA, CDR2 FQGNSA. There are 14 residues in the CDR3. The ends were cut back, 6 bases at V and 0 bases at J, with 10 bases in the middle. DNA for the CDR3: TGTGCCAGCAGTCGTGGGGCTAGCACAGATACGCAGTATTTT. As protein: CASSRGASTDTQYF.

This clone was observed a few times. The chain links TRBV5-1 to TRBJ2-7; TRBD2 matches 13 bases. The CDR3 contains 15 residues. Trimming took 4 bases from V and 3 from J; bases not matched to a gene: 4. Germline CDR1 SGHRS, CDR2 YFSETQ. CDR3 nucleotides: TGCGCCAGCAGCCGAGGACTAGCGGGAGTCTACGAGCAGTACTTC. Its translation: CASSRGLAGVYEQYF. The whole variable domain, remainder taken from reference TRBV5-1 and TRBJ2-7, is KAGVTQTPRYLIKTRGQQVTLSCSPISGHRSVSWYQQTPGQGLQFLFEYFSETQRNKGNFPGRFSGRQFSNSRSEMNVSTLELGDSALYLCASSRGLAGVYEQYFGPGTRLTVT.

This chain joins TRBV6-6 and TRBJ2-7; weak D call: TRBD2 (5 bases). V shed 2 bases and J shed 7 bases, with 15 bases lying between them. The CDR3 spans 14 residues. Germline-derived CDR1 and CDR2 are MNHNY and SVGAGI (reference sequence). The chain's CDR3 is CASSYREGSGEQYF. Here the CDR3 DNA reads TGTGCCAGCAGTTACCGGGAAGGTTCCGGTGAGCAGTACTTC.

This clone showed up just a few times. In nucleotides, the CDR3 is TGTGCCAGCAGTGATTTCAGAGAAGCTTTCTTT. Translation: CASSDFREAFF. The chain is built from TRBV6-1 and TRBJ1-1; D ambiguous. The germline V gene encodes CDR1 MNHNS and CDR2 SASEGT. V lost 3 bases and J 8 bases, leaving 7 bases between the germline ends. The CDR3 contains 11 residues.

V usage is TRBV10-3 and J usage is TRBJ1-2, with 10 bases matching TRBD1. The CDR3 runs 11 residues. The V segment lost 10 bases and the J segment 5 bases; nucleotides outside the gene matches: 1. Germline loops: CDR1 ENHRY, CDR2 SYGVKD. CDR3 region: CATGQGYGYTF. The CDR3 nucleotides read TGTGCCACGGGACAGGGGTATGGCTACACCTTC.

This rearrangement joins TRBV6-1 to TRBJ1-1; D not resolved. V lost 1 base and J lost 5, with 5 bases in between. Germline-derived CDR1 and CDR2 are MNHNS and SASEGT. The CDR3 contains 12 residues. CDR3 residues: CASSEGETEAFF. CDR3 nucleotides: TGTGCCAGCAGTGAAGGGGAAACTGAAGCTTTCTTT.

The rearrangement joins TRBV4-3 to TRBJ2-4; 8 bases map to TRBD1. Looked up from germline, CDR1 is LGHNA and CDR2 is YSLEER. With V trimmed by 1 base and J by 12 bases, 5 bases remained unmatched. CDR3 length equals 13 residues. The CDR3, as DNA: TGCGCCAGCAGCCAAGGTGAACAGGGGGGTCAGTACTTC. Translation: CASSQGEQGGQYF.

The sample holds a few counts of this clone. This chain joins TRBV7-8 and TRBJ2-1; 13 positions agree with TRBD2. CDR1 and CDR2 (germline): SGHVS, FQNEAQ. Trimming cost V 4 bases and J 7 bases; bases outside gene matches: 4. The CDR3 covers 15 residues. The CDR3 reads CASSSGTSGKNEQFF. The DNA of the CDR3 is TGTGCCAGCAGCTCCGGGACTAGCGGGAAGAATGAGCAGTTCTTC.

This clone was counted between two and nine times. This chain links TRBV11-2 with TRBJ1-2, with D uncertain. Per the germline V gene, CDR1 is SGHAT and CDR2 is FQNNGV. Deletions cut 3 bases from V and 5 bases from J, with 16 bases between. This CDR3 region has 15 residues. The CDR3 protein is CASSFDPATLYGYTF. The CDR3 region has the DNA TGTGCCAGCAGCTTTGATCCCGCAACTTTATATGGCTACACCTTC. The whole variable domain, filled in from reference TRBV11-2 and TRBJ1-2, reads EAGVAQSPRYKIIEKRQSVAFWCNPISGHATLYWYQQILGQGPKLLIQFQNNGVVDDSQLPKDRFSAERLKGVDSTLKIQPAKLEDSAVYLCASSFDPATLYGYTFGSGTRLTVV.

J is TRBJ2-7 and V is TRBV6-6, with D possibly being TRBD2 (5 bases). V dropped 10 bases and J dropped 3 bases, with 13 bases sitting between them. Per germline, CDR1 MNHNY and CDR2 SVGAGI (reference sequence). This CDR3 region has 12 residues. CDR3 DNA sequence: TGTGCCACGAGGGATGACCTCTACGAGCAGTACTTC. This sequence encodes CATRDDLYEQYF.

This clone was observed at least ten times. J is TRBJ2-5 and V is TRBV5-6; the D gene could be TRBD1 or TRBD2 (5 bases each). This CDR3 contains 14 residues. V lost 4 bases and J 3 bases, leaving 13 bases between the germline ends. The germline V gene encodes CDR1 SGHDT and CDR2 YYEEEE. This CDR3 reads CASSKSGTEETQYF. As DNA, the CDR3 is TGTGCCAGCAGCAAATCCGGGACGGAAGAGACCCAGTACTTC.

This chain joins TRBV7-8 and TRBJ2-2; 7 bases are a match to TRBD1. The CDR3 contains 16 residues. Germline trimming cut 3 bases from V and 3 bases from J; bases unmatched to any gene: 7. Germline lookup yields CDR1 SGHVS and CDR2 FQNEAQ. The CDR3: CASSFPEGGYTGELFF. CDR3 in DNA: TGTGCCAGCAGCTTCCCCGAAGGGGGCTACACCGGGGAGCTGTTTTTT.

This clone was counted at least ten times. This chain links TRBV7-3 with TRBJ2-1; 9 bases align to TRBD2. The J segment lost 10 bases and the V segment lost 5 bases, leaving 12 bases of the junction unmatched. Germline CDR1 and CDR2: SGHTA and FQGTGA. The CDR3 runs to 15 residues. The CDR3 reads CASSPRVAGVGEQFF. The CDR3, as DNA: TGTGCCAGCAGCCCGCGGGTAGCGGGAGTAGGCGAGCAGTTCTTC.

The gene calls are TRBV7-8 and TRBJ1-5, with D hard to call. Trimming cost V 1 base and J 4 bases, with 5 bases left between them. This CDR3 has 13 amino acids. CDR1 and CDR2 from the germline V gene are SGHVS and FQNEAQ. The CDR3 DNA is TGTGCCAGCAGCTTAGGGACTAATCAGCCCCAGCATTTT. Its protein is CASSLGTNQPQHF.

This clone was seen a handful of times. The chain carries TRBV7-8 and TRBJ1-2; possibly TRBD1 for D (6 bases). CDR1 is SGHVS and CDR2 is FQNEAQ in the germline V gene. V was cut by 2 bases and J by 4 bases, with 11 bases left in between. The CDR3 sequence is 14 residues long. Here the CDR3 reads CASSLQRTVYGYTF. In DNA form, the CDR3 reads TGTGCCAGCAGCTTACAACGGACAGTCTATGGCTACACCTTC.

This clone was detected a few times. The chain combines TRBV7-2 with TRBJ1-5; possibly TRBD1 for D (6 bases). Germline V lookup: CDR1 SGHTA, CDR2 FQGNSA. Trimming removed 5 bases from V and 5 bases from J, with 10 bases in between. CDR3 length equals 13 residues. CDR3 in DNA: TGTGCCAGCAGCCGGACAGAACATCAGCCCCAGCATTTT. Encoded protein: CASSRTEHQPQHF.

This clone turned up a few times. The CDR3 protein is CASSLIREPQHF. CDR3 nucleotides: TGTGCCAGCAGCTTAATTAGGGAGCCCCAGCATTTT. This chain links TRBV5-8 with TRBJ1-5; D gene ambiguous. CDR3 length equals 12 residues. With 2 bases removed from V and 8 bases from J, the gap between germline ends came to 8 bases. The V gene's germline CDR1 is SGHTS and CDR2 YDEGEE.

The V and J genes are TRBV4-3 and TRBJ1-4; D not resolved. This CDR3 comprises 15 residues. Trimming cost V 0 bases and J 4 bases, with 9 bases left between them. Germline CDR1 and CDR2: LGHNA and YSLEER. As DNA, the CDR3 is TGCGCCAGCAGCCAAGAATGGCAGTATAATGAAAAACTGTTTTTT. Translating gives CASSQEWQYNEKLFF.

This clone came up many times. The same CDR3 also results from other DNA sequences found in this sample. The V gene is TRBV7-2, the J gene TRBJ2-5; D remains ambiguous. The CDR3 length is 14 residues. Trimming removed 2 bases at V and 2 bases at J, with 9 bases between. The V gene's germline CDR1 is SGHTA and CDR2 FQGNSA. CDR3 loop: CASSLNGGQETQYF. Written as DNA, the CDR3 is TGTGCCAGCAGCTTAAATGGTGGGCAAGAGACCCAGTACTTC. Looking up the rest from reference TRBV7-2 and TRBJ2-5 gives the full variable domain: GAGVSQSPSNKVTEKGKDVELRCDPISGHTALYWYRQSLGQGLEFLIYFQGNSAPDKSGLPSDRFSAERTGGSVSTLTIQRTQQEDSAVYLCASSLNGGQETQYFGPGTRLLVL.

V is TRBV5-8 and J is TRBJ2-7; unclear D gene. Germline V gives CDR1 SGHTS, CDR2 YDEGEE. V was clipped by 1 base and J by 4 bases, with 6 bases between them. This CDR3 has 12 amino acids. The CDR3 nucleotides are TGTGCCAGCAGCTTGCAAGGGTACGAGCAGTACTTC. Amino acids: CASSLQGYEQYF.

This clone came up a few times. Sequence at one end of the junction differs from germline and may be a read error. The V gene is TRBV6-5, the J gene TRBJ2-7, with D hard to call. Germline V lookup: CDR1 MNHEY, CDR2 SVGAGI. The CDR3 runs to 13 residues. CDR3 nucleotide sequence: TGTGCCATCAGTGAGTCAGCCGGTGACGAGCAGTACTTC. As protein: CAISESAGDEQYF.

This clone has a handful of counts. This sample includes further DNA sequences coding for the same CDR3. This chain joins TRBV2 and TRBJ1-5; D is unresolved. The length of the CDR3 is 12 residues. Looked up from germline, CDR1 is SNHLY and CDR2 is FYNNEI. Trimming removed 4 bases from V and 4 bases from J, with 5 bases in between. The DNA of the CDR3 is TGTGCCAGCAGTGGGCAGAATCAGCCCCAGCATTTT. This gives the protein CASSGQNQPQHF.

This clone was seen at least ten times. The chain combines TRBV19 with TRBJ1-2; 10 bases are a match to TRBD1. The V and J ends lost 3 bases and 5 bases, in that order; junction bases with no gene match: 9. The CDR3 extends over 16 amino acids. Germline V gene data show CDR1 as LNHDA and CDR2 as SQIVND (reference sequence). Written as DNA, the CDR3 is TGTGCCAGTAGTATGGGAACGACAGGGGGCGAATATGGCTACACCTTC. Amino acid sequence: CASSMGTTGGEYGYTF.

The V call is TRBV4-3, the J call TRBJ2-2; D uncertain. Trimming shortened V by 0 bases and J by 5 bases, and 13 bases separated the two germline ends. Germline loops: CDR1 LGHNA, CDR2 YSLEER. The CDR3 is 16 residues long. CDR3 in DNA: TGCGCCAGCAGCCAAGAGCTGGGCAGCCGAACCGGGGAGCTGTTTTTT. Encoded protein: CASSQELGSRTGELFF.

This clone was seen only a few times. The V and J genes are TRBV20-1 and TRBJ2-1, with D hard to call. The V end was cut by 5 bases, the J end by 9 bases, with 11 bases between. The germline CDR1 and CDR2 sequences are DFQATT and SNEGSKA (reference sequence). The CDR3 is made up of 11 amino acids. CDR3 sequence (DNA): TGCAGTGCTTTTGGCGGCGGTGAGCAGTTCTTC. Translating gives CSAFGGGEQFF.

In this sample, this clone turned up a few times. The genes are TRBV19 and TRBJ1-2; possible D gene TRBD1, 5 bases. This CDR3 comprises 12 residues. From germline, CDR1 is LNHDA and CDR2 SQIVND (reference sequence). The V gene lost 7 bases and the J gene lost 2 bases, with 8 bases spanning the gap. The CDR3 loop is CASTGENYGYTF. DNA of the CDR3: TGTGCCAGTACGGGGGAGAACTATGGCTACACCTTC.